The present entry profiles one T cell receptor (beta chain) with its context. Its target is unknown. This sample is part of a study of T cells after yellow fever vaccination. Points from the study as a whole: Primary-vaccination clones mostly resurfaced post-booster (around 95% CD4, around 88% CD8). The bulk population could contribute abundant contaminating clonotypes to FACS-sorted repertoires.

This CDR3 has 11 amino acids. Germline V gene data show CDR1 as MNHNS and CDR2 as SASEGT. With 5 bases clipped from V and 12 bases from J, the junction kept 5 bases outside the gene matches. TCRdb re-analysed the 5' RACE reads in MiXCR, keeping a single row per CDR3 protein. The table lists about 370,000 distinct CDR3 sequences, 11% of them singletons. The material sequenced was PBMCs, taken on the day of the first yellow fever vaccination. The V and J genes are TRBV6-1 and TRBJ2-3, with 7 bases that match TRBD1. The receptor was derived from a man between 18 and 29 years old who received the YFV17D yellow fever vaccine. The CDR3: CASSSGQVQYF. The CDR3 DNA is TGTGCCAGCAGTTCCGGACAGGTCCAGTATTTT.